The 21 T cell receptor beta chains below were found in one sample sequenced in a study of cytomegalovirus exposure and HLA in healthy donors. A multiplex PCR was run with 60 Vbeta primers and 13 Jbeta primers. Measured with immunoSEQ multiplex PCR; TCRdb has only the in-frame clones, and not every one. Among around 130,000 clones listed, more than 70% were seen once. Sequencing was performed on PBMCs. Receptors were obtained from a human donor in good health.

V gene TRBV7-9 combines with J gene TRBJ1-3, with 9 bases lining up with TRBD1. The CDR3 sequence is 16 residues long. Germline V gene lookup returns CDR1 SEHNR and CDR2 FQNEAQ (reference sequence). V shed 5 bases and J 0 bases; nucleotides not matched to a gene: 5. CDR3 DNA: TGTGCCAGCAGCCCCGGGACAGGGACCTCTGGAAACACCATATATTTT. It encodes CASSPGTGTSGNTIYF. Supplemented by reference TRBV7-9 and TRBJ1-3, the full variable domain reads DTGVSQNPRHKITKRGQNVTFRCDPISEHNRLYWYRQTLGQGPEFLTYFQNEAQLEKSRLLSDRFSAERPKGSFSTLEIQRTEQGDSAMYLCASSPGTGTSGNTIYFGEGSWLTVV.

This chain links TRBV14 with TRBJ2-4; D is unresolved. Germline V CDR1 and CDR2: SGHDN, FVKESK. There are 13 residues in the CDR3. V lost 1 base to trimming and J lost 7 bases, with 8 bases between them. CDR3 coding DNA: TGTGCCAGCAGCCAAGGAAGACATAACATTCAGTACTTC. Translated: CASSQGRHNIQYF.

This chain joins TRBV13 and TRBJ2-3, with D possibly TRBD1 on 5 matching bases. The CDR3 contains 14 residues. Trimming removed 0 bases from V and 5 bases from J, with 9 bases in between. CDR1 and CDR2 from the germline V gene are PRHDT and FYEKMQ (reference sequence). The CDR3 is CASSLGRTQDTQYF. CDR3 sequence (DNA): TGTGCCAGCAGCTTAGGGAGGACACAAGATACGCAGTATTTT.

CDR3 in DNA: TGCGCCAGCAGCCATGGGTGGGCGGGTGAGCAGTTCTTC. Its translation is CASSHGWAGEQFF. V gene TRBV4-1 combines with J gene TRBJ2-1; tentatively, D is TRBD2 (5 bases). This CDR3 is 13 amino acids long. V was pared by 3 bases and J by 9 bases, with 12 bases between. Germline assignment: CDR1 MGHRA and CDR2 YSYEKL.

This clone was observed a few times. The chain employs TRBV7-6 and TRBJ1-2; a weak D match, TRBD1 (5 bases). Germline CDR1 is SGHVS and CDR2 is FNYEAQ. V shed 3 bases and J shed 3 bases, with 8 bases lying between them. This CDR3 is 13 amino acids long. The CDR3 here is CASSLWGDYGYTF. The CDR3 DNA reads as TGTGCCAGCAGCTTGTGGGGGGACTATGGCTACACCTTC.

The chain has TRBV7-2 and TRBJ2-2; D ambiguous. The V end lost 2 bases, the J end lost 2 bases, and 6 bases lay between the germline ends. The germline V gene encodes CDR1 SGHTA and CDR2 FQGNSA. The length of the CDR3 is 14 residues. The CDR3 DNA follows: TGTGCCAGCAGCTTACCCCCAAACACCGGGGAGCTGTTTTTT. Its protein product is CASSLPPNTGELFF.

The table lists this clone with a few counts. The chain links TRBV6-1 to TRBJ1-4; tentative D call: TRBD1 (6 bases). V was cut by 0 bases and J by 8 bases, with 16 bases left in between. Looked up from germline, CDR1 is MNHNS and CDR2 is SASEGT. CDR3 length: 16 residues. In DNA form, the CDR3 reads TGTGCCAGCAGTGAAGCGCAGGGGAAGGGTAACGAAAAACTGTTTTTT. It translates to CASSEAQGKGNEKLFF.

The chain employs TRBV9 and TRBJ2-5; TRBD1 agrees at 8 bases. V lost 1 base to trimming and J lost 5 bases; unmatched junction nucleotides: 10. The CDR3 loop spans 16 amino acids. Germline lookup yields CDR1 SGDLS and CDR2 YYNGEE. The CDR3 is CASSVQGWTGRETQYF. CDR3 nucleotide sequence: TGTGCCAGCAGCGTACAGGGATGGACAGGGAGGGAGACCCAGTACTTC.

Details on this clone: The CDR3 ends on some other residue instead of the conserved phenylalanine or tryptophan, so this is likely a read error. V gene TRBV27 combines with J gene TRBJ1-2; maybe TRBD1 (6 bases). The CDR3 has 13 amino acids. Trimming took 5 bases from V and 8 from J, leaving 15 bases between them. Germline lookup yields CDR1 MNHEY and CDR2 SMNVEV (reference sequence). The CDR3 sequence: CASSPRGREGYTL. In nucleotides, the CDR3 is TGTGCCAGCAGTCCCAGGGGCAGGGAAGGCTACACCCTC.

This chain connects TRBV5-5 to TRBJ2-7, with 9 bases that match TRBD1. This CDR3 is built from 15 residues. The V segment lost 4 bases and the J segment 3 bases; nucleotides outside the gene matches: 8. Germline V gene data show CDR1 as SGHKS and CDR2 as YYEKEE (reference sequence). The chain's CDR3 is CASSPYGQGNYEQYF. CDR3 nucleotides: TGTGCCAGCAGCCCATACGGACAGGGGAACTACGAGCAGTACTTC.

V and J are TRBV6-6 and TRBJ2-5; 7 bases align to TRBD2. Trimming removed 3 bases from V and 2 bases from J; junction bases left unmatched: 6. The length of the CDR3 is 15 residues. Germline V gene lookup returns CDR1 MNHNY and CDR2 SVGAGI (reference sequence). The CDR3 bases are TGTGCCAGCAGTTATTACCAGCGGGGACAAGAGACCCAGTACTTC. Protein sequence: CASSYYQRGQETQYF.

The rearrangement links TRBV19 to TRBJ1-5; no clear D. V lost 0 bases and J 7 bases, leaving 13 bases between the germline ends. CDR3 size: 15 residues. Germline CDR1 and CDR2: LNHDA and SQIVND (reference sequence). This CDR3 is CASSIDLAAAQPQHF. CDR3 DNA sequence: TGTGCCAGTAGTATAGATCTTGCGGCAGCGCAGCCCCAGCATTTT. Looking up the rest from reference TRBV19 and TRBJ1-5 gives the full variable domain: DGGITQSPKYLFRKEGQNVTLSCEQNLNHDAMYWYRQDPGQGLRLIYYSQIVNDFQKGDIAEGYSVSREKKESFPLTVTSAQKNPTAFYLCASSIDLAAAQPQHFGDGTRLSIL.

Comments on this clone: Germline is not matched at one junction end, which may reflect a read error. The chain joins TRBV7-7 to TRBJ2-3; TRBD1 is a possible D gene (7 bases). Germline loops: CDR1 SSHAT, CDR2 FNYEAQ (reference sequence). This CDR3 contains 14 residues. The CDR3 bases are TGTGCTAGCAGTACGACAGGGAGGACAGATACGCAGTATTTT. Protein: CASSTTGRTDTQYF.

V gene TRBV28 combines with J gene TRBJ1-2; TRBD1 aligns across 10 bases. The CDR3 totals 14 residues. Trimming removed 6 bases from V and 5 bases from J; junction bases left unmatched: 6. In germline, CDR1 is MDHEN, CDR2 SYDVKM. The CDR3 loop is CASRKGTGVYGYTF. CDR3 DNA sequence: TGTGCCAGCAGGAAGGGGACAGGGGTATATGGCTACACCTTC.

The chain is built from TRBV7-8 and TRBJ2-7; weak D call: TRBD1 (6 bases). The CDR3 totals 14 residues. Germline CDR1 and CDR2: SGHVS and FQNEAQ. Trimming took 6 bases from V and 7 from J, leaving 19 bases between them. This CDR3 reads CASSPGHQIWEQYF. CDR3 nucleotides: TGTGCCAGCAGTCCGGGACACCAGATTTGGGAGCAGTACTTC.

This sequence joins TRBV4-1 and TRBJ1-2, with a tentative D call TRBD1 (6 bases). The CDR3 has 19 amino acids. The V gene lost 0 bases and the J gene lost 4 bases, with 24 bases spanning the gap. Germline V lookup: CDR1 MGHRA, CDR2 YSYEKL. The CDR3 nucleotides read TGCGCCAGCAGCCAAGACGGTCAGGGGCGGTCCCTAGTCGGCTATGGCTACACCTTC. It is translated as CASSQDGQGRSLVGYGYTF.

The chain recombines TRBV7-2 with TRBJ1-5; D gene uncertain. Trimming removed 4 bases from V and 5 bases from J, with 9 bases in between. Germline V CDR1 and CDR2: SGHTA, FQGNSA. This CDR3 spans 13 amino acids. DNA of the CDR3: TGTGCCAGCAGCTCCTACTTAGATCAGCCCCAGCATTTT. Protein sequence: CASSSYLDQPQHF.

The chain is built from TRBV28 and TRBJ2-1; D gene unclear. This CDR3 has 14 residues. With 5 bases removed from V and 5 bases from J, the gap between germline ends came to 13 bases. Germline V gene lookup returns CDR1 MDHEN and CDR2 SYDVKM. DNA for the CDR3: TGTGCCAGCAGTAACGAGAAGATCAACAATGAGCAGTTCTTC. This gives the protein CASSNEKINNEQFF. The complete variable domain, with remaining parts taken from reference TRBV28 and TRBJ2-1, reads DVKVTQSSRYLVKRTGEKVFLECVQDMDHENMFWYRQDPGLGLRLIYFSYDVKMKEKGDIPEGYSVSREKKERFSLILESASTNQTSMYLCASSNEKINNEQFFGPGTRLTVL.

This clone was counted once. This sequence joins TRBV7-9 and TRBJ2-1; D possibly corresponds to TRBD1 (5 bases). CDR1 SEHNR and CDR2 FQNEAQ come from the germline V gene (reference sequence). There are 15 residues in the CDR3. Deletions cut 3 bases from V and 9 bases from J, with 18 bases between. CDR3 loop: CASSFTVGARVEQFF. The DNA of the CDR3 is TGTGCCAGCAGCTTTACAGTAGGGGCACGGGTTGAGCAGTTCTTC.

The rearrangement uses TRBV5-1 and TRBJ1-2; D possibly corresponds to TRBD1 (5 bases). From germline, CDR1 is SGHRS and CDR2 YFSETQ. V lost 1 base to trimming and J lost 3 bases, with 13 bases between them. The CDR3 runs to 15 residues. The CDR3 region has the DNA TGCGCCAGCAGCTTGCGCCAGGGCGGTGACTATGGCTACACCTTC. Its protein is CASSLRQGGDYGYTF.

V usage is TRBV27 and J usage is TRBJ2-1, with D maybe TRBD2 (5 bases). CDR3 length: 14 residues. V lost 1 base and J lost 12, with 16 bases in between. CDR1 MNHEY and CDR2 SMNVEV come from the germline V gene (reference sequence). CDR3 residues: CASSLYRGTDGQFF. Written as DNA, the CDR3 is TGTGCCAGCAGTTTATATCGGGGTACGGACGGGCAGTTCTTC.